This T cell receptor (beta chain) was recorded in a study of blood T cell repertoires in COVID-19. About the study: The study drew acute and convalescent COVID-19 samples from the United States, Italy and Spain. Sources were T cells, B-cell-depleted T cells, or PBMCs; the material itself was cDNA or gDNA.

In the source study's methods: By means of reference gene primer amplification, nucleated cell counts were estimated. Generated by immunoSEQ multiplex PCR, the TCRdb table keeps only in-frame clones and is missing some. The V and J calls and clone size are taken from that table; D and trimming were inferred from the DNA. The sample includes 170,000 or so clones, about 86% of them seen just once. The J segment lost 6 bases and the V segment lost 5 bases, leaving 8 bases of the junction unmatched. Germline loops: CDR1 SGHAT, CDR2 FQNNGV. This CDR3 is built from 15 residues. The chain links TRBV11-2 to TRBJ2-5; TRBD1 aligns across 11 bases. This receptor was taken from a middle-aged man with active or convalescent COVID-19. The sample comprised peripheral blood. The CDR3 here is CASSLGTGGFKTQYF. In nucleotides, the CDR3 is TGTGCCAGCAGCCTAGGGACAGGGGGTTTTAAGACCCAGTACTTC.